This T cell receptor beta chain was sequenced for a study of cytomegalovirus exposure and HLA in healthy donors. General study points: Many donors shared some public TCRs, even though most TCR sequences were rare. Published work reported that the classifier diagnosed cytomegalovirus status with high specificity and sensitivity. In the roughly 120 validation repertoires, a later analysis found that first-cohort TCR clusters tended to co-occur. The study designated fewer than 200 TCR beta chains cytomegalovirus-associated.

With regard to this clone: Its antigen is not identified.

Measured with immunoSEQ multiplex PCR; TCRdb has only the in-frame clones, and not every one. This sample has almost 200,000 clones; approximately 78% occur once, and the top ten carry roughly 1.2%. This TCR was recovered from a young woman in good health and CMV-seronegative. Material: PBMCs.

DNA of the CDR3: TGCAGCGCTGCGTTTAGCGGGAGGTGGGAGACCCAGTACTTC. Translating it yields CSAAFSGRWETQYF. The chain has TRBV29-1 and TRBJ2-5; the match to TRBD2 covers 10 bases. The J segment lost 5 bases and the V segment lost 7 bases, leaving 10 bases of the junction unmatched. The CDR3 loop spans 14 amino acids. The germline V gene has CDR1 SQVTM and CDR2 ANQGSEA. Using reference TRBV29-1 and TRBJ2-5 for the parts outside the CDR3, the full variable domain is SAVISQKPSRDICQRGTSLTIQCQVDSQVTMMFWYRQQPGQSLTLIATANQGSEATYESGFVIDKFPISRPNLTFSTLTVSNMSPEDSSIYLCSAAFSGRWETQYFGPGTRLLVL.